The clone carrying this T cell receptor beta chain was observed once. Sequencing was performed with immunoSEQ multiplex PCR; in TCRdb, only in-frame clones are kept and a portion is missing. This table has about 79,000 clones, approximately 93% appearing once. This entry comes from a study of control samples from healthy donors and cancer patients. This TCR was recovered from a middle-aged woman with lung cancer. The source material was PBMCs.

Here the CDR3 DNA reads TGTGCCAGCAGCCTTAGAGCGGGAGGCTACATATACAATGAGCAGTTCTTC. It specifies CASSLRAGGYIYNEQFF. The chain recombines TRBV11-3 with TRBJ2-1; 9 bases fit TRBD2. The CDR3 spans 17 residues. J was trimmed by 4 bases and V by 5 bases; bases with no gene match: 12. Germline loops: CDR1 SGHNT, CDR2 YENEEA.